This T cell receptor beta chain originates from a study of T cell changes during pregnancy in multiple sclerosis. Assay used: immunoSEQ multiplex PCR; TCRdb lists only in-frame clones, some missing. There are about 120,000 clones in the sample; approximately 93% occur only once, and 6.2% lies in the top ten. V was cut by 6 bases and J by 0 bases, with 20 bases left in between. The CDR3 has 17 residues. Germline-derived CDR1 and CDR2 are LNHDA and SQIVND (reference sequence). The sample was peripheral blood, taken before pregnancy. The receptor comes from a female donor with multiple sclerosis, enrolled in a pregnancy study. The J gene is TRBJ1-1, the V gene TRBV19; D may be TRBD1 (5 bases). The chain's CDR3 is CASSLTPQGVMNTEAFF. CDR3 DNA sequence: TGTGCCAGTAGCTTGACTCCCCAAGGGGTCATGAACACTGAAGCTTTCTTT.